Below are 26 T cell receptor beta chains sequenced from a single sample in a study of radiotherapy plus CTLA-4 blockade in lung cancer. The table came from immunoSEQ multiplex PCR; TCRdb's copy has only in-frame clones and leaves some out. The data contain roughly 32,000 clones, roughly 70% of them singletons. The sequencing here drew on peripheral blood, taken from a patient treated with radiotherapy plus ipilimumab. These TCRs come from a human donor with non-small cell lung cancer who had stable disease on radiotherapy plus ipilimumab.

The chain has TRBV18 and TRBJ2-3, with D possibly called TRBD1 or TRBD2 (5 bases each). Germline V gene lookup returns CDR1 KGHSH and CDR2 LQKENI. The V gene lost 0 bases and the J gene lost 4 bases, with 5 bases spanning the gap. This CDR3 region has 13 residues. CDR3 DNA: TGTGCCAGCTCACCACCGGGGGCAGATACGCAGTATTTT. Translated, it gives CASSPPGADTQYF.

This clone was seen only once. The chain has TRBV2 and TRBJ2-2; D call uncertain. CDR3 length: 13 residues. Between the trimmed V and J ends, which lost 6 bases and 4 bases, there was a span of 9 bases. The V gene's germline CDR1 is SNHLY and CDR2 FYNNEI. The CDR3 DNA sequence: TGTGCCAGCAGGACGGGTTCCACCGGGGAGCTGTTTTTT. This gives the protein CASRTGSTGELFF.

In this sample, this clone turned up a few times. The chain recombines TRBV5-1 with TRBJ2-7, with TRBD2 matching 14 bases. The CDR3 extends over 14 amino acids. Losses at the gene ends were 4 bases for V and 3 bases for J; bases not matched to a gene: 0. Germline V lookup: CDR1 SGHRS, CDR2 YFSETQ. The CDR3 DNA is TGCGCCAGCAGCGGGACTAGCGGGAGCTACGAGCAGTACTTC. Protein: CASSGTSGSYEQYF.

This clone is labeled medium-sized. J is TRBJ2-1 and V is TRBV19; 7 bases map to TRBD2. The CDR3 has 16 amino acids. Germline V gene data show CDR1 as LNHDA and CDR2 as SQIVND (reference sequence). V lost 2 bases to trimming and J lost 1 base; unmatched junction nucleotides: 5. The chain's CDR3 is CASSIRGGRSYNEQFF. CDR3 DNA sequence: TGTGCCAGTAGTATACGGGGCGGGAGATCCTACAATGAGCAGTTCTTC.

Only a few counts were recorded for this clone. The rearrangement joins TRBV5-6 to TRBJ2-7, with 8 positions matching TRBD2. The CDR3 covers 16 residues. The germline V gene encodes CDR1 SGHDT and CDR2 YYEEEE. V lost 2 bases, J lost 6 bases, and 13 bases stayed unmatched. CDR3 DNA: TGTGCCAGCAGCTTATGGGAAGGCGGGAGGACGCGCGAGCAGTACTTC. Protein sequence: CASSLWEGGRTREQYF. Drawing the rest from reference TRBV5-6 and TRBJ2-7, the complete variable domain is DAGVTQSPTHLIKTRGQQVTLRCSPKSGHDTVSWYQQALGQGPQFIFQYYEEEERQRGNFPDRFSGHQFPNYSSELNVNALLLGDSALYLCASSLWEGGRTREQYFGPGTRLTVT.

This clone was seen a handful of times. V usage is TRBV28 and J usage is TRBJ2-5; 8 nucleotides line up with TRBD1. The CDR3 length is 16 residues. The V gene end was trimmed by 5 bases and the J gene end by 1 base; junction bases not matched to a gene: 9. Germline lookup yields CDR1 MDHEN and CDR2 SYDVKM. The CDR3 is CASSPGQGKIQETQYF. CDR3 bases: TGTGCCAGCAGTCCAGGACAGGGCAAAATCCAAGAGACCCAGTACTTC. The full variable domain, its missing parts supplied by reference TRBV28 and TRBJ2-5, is DVKVTQSSRYLVKRTGEKVFLECVQDMDHENMFWYRQDPGLGLRLIYFSYDVKMKEKGDIPEGYSVSREKKERFSLILESASTNQTSMYLCASSPGQGKIQETQYFGPGTRLLVL.

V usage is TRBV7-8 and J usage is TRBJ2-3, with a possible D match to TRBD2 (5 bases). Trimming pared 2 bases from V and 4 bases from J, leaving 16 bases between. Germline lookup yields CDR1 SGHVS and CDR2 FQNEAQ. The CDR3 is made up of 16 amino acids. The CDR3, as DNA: TGTGCCAGCAGCTTACTAGCAATCGGTGCATCAGATACGCAGTATTTT. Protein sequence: CASSLLAIGASDTQYF. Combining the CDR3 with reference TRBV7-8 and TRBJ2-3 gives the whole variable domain GAGVSQSPRYKVAKRGQDVALRCDPISGHVSLFWYQQALGQGPEFLTYFQNEAQLDKSGLPSDRFFAERPEGSVSTLKIQRTQQEDSAVYLCASSLLAIGASDTQYFGPGTRLTVL.

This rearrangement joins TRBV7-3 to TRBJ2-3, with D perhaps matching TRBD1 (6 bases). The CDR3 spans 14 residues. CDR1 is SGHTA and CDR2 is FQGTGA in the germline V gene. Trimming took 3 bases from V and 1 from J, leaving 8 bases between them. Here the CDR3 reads CASSLGAGTDTQYF. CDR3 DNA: TGTGCCAGCAGCTTGGGGGCAGGCACAGATACGCAGTATTTT. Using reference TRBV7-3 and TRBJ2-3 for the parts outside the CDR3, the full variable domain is GAGVSQTPSNKVTEKGKYVELRCDPISGHTALYWYRQSLGQGPEFLIYFQGTGAADDSGLPNDRFFAVRPEGSVSTLKIQRTERGDSAVYLCASSLGAGTDTQYFGPGTRLTVL.

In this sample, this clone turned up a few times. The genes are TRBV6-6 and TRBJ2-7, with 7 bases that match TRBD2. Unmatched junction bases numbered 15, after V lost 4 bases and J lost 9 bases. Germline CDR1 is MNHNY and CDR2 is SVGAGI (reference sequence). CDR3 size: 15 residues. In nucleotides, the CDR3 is TGTGCCAGCAGTTTCGAGACTAGCAAGAGATCTAGGCAGTACTTC. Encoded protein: CASSFETSKRSRQYF.

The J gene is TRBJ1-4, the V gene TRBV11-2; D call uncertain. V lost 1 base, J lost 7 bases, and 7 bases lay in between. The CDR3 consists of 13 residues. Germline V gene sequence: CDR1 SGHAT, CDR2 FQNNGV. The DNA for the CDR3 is TGTGCCAGCAGCTTAGGGTTGGCTGAAAAACTGTTTTTT. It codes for CASSLGLAEKLFF.

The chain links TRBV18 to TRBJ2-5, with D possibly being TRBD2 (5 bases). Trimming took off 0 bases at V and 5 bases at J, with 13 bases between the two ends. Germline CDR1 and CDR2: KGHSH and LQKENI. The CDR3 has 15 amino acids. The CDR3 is CASSPPLRPGETQYF. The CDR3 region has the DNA TGTGCCAGCTCACCACCGTTACGGCCGGGGGAGACCCAGTACTTC.

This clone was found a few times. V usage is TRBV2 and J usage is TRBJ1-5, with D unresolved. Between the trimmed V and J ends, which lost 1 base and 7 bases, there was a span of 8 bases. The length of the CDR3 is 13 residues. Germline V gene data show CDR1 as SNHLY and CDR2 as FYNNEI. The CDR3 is CASSEGGMQPQHF. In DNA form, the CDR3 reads TGTGCCAGCAGTGAAGGAGGTATGCAGCCCCAGCATTTT.

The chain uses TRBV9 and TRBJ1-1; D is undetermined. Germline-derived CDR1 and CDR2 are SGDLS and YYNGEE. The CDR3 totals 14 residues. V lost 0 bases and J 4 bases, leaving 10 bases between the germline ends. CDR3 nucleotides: TGTGCCAGCAGCGTAGGGCGGGTGGGCACTGAAGCTTTCTTT. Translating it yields CASSVGRVGTEAFF.

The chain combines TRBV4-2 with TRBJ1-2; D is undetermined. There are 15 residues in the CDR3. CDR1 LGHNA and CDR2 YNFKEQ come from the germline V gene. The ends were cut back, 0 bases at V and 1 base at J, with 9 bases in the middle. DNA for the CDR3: TGTGCCAGCAGCCAAGAGAGGCCGATTAACTATGGCTACACCTTC. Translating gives CASSQERPINYGYTF.

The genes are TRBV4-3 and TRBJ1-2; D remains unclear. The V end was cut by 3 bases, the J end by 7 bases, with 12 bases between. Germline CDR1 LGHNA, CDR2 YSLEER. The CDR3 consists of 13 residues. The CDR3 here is CASSHPVGFGYTF. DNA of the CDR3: TGCGCCAGCAGCCACCCCGTGGGGTTTGGCTACACCTTC.

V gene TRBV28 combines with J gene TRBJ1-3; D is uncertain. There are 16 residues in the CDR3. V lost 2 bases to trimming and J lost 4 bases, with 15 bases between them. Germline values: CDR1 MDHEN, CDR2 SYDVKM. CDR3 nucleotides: TGTGCCAGCAGTTTACCGGAAGGCAATGCGGGAAACACCATATATTTT. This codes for CASSLPEGNAGNTIYF.

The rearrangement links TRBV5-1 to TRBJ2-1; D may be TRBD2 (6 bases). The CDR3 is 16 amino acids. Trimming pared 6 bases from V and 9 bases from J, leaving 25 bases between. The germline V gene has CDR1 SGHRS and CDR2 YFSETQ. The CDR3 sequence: CASTLTTGSLTGEQFF. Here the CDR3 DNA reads TGCGCCAGCACCCTCACCACCGGGAGCTTAACCGGTGAGCAGTTCTTC.

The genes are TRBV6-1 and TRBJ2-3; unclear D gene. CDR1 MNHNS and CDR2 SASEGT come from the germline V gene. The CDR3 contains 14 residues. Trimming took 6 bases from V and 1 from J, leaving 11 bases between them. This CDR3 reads CASRLSARTDTQYF. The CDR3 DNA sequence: TGTGCCAGCAGATTGTCGGCCCGCACAGATACGCAGTATTTT.

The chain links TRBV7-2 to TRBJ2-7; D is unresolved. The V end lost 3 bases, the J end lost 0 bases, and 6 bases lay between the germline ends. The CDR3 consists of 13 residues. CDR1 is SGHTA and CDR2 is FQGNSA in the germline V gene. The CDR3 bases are TGTGCCAGCAGCTTTGCTTCCTCCTACGAGCAGTACTTC. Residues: CASSFASSYEQYF. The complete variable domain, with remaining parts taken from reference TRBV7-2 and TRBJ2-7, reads GAGVSQSPSNKVTEKGKDVELRCDPISGHTALYWYRQSLGQGLEFLIYFQGNSAPDKSGLPSDRFSAERTGGSVSTLTIQRTQQEDSAVYLCASSFASSYEQYFGPGTRLTVT.

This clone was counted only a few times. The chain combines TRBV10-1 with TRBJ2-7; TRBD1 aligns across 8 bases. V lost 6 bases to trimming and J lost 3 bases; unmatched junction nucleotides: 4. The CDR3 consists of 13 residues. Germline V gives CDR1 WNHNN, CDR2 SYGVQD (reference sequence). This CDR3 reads CASRAQGGYEQYF. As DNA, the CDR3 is TGCGCCAGCAGAGCACAGGGGGGCTACGAGCAGTACTTC.

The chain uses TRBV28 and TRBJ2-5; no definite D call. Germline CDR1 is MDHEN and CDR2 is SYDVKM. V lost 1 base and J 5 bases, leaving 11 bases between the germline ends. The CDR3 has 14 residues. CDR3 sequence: CASSLSSRPETQYF. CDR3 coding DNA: TGTGCCAGCAGTTTATCCAGCAGGCCGGAGACCCAGTACTTC.

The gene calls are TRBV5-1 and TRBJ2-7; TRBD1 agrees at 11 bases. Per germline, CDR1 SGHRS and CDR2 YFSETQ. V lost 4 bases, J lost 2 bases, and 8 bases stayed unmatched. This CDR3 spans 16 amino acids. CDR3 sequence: CASSQPPGQGAYEQYF. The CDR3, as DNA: TGCGCCAGCAGCCAACCCCCGGGACAGGGGGCCTACGAGCAGTACTTC.

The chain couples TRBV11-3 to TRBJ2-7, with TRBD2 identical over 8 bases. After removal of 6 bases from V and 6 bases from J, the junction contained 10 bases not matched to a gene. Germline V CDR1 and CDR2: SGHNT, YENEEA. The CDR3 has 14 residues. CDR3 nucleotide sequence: TGTGCCAGCAGTCAACCGGGACTAGGTGTCGAGCAGTACTTC. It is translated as CASSQPGLGVEQYF. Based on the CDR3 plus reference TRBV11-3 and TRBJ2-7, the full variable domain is EAGVVQSPRYKIIEKKQPVAFWCNPISGHNTLYWYLQNLGQGPELLIRYENEEAVDDSQLPKDRFSAERLKGVDSTLKIQPAELGDSAVYLCASSQPGLGVEQYFGPGTRLTVT.

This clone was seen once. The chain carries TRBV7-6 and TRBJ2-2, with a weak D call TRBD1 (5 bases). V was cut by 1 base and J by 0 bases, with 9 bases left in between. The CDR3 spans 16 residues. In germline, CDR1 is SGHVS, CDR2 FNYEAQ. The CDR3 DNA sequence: TGTGCCAGCAGCTTAGAGCAGGGATCGAACACCGGGGAGCTGTTTTTT. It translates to CASSLEQGSNTGELFF.

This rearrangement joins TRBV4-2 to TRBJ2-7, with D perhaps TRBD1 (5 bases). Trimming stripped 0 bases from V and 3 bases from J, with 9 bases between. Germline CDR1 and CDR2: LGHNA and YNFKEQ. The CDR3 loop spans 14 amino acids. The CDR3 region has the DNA TGTGCCAGCAGCCAAGATTCAGGGAACTACGAGCAGTACTTC. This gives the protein CASSQDSGNYEQYF.

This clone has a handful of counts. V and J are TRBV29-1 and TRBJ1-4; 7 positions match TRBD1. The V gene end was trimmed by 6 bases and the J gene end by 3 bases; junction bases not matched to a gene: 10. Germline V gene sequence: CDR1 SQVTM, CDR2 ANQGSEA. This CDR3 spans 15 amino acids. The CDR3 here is CSVGAQGRANEKLFF. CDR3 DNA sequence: TGCAGCGTGGGGGCACAGGGGAGGGCTAATGAAAAACTGTTTTTT. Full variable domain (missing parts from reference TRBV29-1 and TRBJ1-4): SAVISQKPSRDICQRGTSLTIQCQVDSQVTMMFWYRQQPGQSLTLIATANQGSEATYESGFVIDKFPISRPNLTFSTLTVSNMSPEDSSIYLCSVGAQGRANEKLFFGSGTQLSVL.